The clone carrying this T cell receptor beta chain was picked up a small number of times. CDR3 size: 12 residues. CDR1 GTSNPN and CDR2 SVGIG come from the germline V gene (reference sequence). The trim removed 5 bases at V and 7 bases at J, leaving 6 bases unmatched. The CDR3 regions of TCR beta were amplified from RNA transcripts. A set of HTBI primers served as the primers for a first-round RT-PCR of the TCR CDR3. TCRdb independently ran MiXCR on the multiplex PCR reads; one entry per CDR3 protein. Of 40,000 to 60,000 distinct CDR3 sequences listed, roughly 50% are singletons. The sample originates from a study of T cells in Graves' hyperthyroidism and ophthalmopathy.

The chain links TRBV30 to TRBJ2-5, with 8 bases matching TRBD1. The sequenced sample consisted of peripheral blood or thyroid tissue (not recorded which). This TCR was recovered from a young man with Graves' hyperthyroidism. For the CDR3, the DNA is TGTGCCTGGGGGGGACAGGAGGGGACCCAGTACTTC. Translating it yields CAWGGQEGTQYF.